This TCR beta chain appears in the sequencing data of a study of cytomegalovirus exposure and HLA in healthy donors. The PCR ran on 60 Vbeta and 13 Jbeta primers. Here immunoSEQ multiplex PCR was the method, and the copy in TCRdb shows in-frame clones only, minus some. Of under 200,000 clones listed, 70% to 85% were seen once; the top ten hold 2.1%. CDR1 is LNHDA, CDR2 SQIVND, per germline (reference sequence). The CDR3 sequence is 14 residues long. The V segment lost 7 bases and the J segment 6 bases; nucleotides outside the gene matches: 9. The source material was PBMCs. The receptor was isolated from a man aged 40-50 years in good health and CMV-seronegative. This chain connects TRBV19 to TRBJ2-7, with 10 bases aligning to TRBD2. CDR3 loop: CASTPGLALSEQYF. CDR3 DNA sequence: TGTGCCAGTACTCCGGGACTAGCGTTGAGCGAGCAGTACTTC.